The clone carrying this T cell receptor beta chain was seen more than once but under ten times. Antigen unknown. A multiplex PCR was run with 60 Vbeta primers and 13 Jbeta primers. Libraries were prepared by immunoSEQ multiplex PCR; TCRdb keeps only in-frame clonotypes and omits some of them. The data show about 160,000 clones, roughly two thirds seen once. Germline V gene lookup returns CDR1 GTSNPN and CDR2 SVGIG (reference sequence). V was pared by 0 bases and J by 2 bases, with 16 bases between. The CDR3 has 17 amino acids. The data belong to a study of cytomegalovirus exposure and HLA in healthy donors. The study, taken as a whole, reports: Presence/absence analyses rested on an assumption that sequencing depth was roughly uniform across donors. A link between a missense DCLRE1C variant and TCR beta V- and J-gene trimming emerged from a later analysis.

The sequence was collected from a woman aged 25-40 years in good health and CMV-seronegative. The genes are TRBV30 and TRBJ1-4, with D perhaps matching TRBD1 (5 bases). The sequenced sample was PBMCs. CDR3 nucleotides: TGTGCCTGGAGTGTACGACTGTGGGGCGCGACTAATGAAAAACTGTTTTTT. It specifies CAWSVRLWGATNEKLFF.